The 15 T cell receptor beta chains below all came from one sample that was sequenced in a study of blood T cell repertoires in COVID-19. TCRdb's table, derived via immunoSEQ multiplex PCR, lists solely in-frame clones and lacks some. The sample yields 100,000 to 150,000 clones, roughly four fifths seen once. Sequencing was done on a sample of peripheral blood. These receptors were obtained from a man aged 60 to 69 with acute or convalescent COVID-19.

The chain combines TRBV3-1 (or the pseudogene TRBV3-2) with TRBJ1-1; TRBD1 aligns across 7 bases. The CDR3 has 14 residues. J gave up 5 bases and V 8 bases, and 11 bases lay outside the gene matches. The germline V gene encodes CDR1 LGHDT and CDR2 YNNKEL (reference sequence). The DNA of the CDR3 is TGTGCCAGCTCCACAAGACAGGGAGGAACTGAAGCTTTCTTT. Translation: CASSTRQGGTEAFF.

This chain joins TRBV29-1 and TRBJ2-7; 7 nucleotides align to TRBD1. J was trimmed by 5 bases and V by 6 bases; bases with no gene match: 13. Germline assignment: CDR1 SQVTM and CDR2 ANQGSEA. The CDR3 loop spans 14 amino acids. CDR3 sequence: CSVLSRDSFHEQYF. As DNA, the CDR3 is TGCAGCGTCCTGTCCCGGGACAGTTTCCACGAGCAGTACTTC.

This clone has ten or more counts. In the same sample, other DNA sequences code for this CDR3. The chain uses TRBV27 and TRBJ1-6, with D tentatively TRBD1 (5 bases). V was cut by 4 bases and J by 8 bases, with 18 bases left in between. This CDR3 region has 16 residues. Germline CDR1 MNHEY, CDR2 SMNVEV (reference sequence). The CDR3 loop reads CASSSRGGPRDSPLHF. The CDR3 bases are TGTGCCAGCAGTTCCCGAGGCGGCCCCAGGGATTCACCCCTCCACTTT.

This clone has just one count. The chain recombines TRBV7-3 with TRBJ2-3; unclear D gene. This CDR3 has 17 amino acids. Per the germline V gene, CDR1 is SGHTA and CDR2 is FQGTGA. V was pared by 1 base and J by 2 bases, with 16 bases between. The CDR3 sequence is CASSLRARGSTTDTQYF. The CDR3 DNA reads TGTGCCAGCAGCTTAAGGGCCCGTGGGTCAACCACAGATACGCAGTATTTT.

The V and J genes are TRBV14 and TRBJ2-3; no clear D gene. Trimming removed 0 bases from V and 5 bases from J, with 6 bases in between. CDR1 is SGHDN, CDR2 FVKESK, per germline. The CDR3 loop spans 13 amino acids. CDR3 sequence: CASSQDLRDTQYF. The CDR3 DNA reads as TGTGCCAGCAGCCAAGATCTCCGAGATACGCAGTATTTT. The full variable domain, rest sourced from reference TRBV14 and TRBJ2-3, is EAGVTQFPSHSVIEKGQTVTLRCDPISGHDNLYWYRRVMGKEIKFLLHFVKESKQDESGMPNNRFLAERTGGTYSTLKVQPAELEDSGVYFCASSQDLRDTQYFGPGTRLTVL.

The chain combines TRBV16 with TRBJ2-1, with D possibly being TRBD1 (6 bases). Germline V lookup: CDR1 KGHSY, CDR2 FQNENV. CDR3 length equals 16 residues. V shed 2 bases and J shed 5 bases, with 16 bases lying between them. Here the CDR3 reads CASSQRIQGEDNEQFF. DNA for the CDR3: TGTGCCAGCAGCCAAAGGATACAGGGAGAGGACAATGAGCAGTTCTTC.

The chain couples TRBV19 to TRBJ1-2; maybe TRBD1 (5 bases). The V end was cut by 3 bases, the J end by 0 bases, with 8 bases between. The CDR3 consists of 14 residues. The germline V gene encodes CDR1 LNHDA and CDR2 SQIVND (reference sequence). CDR3 nucleotide sequence: TGTGCCAGTAGTATCAGGGATTCTAACTATGGCTACACCTTC. Protein: CASSIRDSNYGYTF.

The chain recombines TRBV11-2 with TRBJ2-5; TRBD1 is a possible D gene (5 bases). V was pared by 1 base and J by 1 base, with 19 bases between. The CDR3 totals 18 residues. The germline gives CDR1 SGHAT, CDR2 FQNNGV. Here the CDR3 DNA reads TGTGCCAGCAGCTTAGTCCGAAGACGTACAGGCCCCCAAGAGACCCAGTACTTC. Its translation: CASSLVRRRTGPQETQYF.

V is TRBV4-1 and J is TRBJ1-5; D is perhaps TRBD1 (5 bases). The CDR3 spans 17 residues. Germline V lookup: CDR1 MGHRA, CDR2 YSYEKL. The V and J ends lost 3 bases and 0 bases respectively, with 15 bases between them. CDR3 sequence: CASSHGGGTGSNQPQHF. CDR3 sequence (DNA): TGCGCCAGCAGCCATGGGGGGGGGACTGGTAGCAATCAGCCCCAGCATTTT.

The J gene is TRBJ1-5, the V gene TRBV28; 8 bases are shared with TRBD1. J gave up 6 bases and V 6 bases, and 10 bases lay outside the gene matches. Germline V gene lookup returns CDR1 MDHEN and CDR2 SYDVKM. CDR3 length: 15 amino acids. CDR3 loop: CASSLTDRGGQPQHF. CDR3 bases: TGTGCCAGCAGCCTAACTGACAGGGGCGGTCAGCCCCAGCATTTT. Based on the CDR3 plus reference TRBV28 and TRBJ1-5, the full variable domain is DVKVTQSSRYLVKRTGEKVFLECVQDMDHENMFWYRQDPGLGLRLIYFSYDVKMKEKGDIPEGYSVSREKKERFSLILESASTNQTSMYLCASSLTDRGGQPQHFGDGTRLSIL.

V and J are TRBV6-6 and TRBJ1-2, with D unresolved. The V end was cut by 7 bases, the J end by 7 bases, with 16 bases between. Germline V gene lookup returns CDR1 MNHNY and CDR2 SVGAGI (reference sequence). This CDR3 comprises 13 residues. The CDR3, as DNA: TGTGCCAGCACCCGAGAGCAGGTTGCTGGCTACACCTTC. It specifies CASTREQVAGYTF.

The chain joins TRBV27 to TRBJ2-3, with 11 positions matching TRBD1. Trimming cost V 5 bases and J 5 bases; bases outside gene matches: 6. The CDR3 length is 15 residues. Germline V gene lookup returns CDR1 MNHEY and CDR2 SMNVEV (reference sequence). The CDR3 spells CASSRPGQGVDTQYF. In DNA form, the CDR3 reads TGTGCCAGCAGTCGACCGGGACAGGGGGTAGATACGCAGTATTTT.

Note on this clone: One end of the junction varies from germline; a read error may be responsible. The chain combines TRBV3-1 (or the pseudogene TRBV3-2) with TRBJ1-2; TRBD1 matches 7 bases. The CDR3 length is 16 residues. The germline V gene encodes CDR1 LGHDT and CDR2 YNNKEL (reference sequence). The CDR3 nucleotides are TGTGCCAGCAGCAAAGATACCGGGACAGCCCGCTATGGCTACACCTTC. It yields the protein CASSKDTGTARYGYTF.

The V gene is TRBV5-4, the J gene TRBJ2-1, with D maybe TRBD2 (5 bases). Trimming took 0 bases from V and 0 from J, leaving 10 bases between them. This CDR3 has 16 amino acids. Germline loops: CDR1 SGHNT, CDR2 YYREEE (reference sequence). This chain's CDR3 is CASSLGGQSSYNEQFF. The CDR3 nucleotides are TGTGCCAGCAGCTTGGGCGGGCAGTCCTCCTACAATGAGCAGTTCTTC.

The chain uses TRBV12-5 and TRBJ2-2; D ambiguous. The CDR3 length is 15 residues. Germline V gives CDR1 LGHNT, CDR2 FRNRAP. V gave up 0 bases and J gave up 5 bases, with 10 bases separating them. The CDR3: CASGLVVASTGELFF. CDR3 bases: TGTGCTAGTGGTTTGGTGGTAGCAAGTACCGGGGAGCTGTTTTTT.